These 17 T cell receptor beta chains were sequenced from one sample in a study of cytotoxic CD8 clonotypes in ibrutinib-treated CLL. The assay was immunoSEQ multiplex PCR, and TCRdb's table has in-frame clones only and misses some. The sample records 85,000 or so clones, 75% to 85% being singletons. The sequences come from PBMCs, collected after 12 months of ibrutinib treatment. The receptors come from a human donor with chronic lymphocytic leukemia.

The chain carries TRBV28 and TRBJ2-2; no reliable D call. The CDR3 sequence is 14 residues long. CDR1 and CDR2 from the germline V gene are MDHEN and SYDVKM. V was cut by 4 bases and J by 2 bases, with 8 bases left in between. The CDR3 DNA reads TGTGCCAGCAGTTCCACGGGTAACACCGGGGAGCTGTTTTTT. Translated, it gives CASSSTGNTGELFF. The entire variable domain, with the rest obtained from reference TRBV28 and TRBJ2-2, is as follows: DVKVTQSSRYLVKRTGEKVFLECVQDMDHENMFWYRQDPGLGLRLIYFSYDVKMKEKGDIPEGYSVSREKKERFSLILESASTNQTSMYLCASSSTGNTGELFFGEGSRLTVL.

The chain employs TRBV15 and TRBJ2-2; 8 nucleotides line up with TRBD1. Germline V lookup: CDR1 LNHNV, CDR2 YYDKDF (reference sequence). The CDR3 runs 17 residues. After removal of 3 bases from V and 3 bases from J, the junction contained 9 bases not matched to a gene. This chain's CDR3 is CATSRGNRGLYTGELFF. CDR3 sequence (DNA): TGTGCCACCAGCAGGGGTAACAGGGGGTTGTACACCGGGGAGCTGTTTTTT. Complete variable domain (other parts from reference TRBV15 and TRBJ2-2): DAMVIQNPRYQVTQFGKPVTLSCSQTLNHNVMYWYQQKSSQAPKLLFHYYDKDFNNEADTPDNFQSRRPNTSFCFLDIRSPGLGDTAMYLCATSRGNRGLYTGELFFGEGSRLTVL.

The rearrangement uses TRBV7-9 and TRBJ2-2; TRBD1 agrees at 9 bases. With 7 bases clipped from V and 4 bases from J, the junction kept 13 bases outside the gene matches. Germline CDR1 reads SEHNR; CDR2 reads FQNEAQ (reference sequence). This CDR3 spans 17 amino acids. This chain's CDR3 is CASTPRGQGSGTGELFF. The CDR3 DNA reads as TGTGCCAGCACCCCCCGTGGACAGGGGTCCGGCACCGGGGAGCTGTTTTTT.

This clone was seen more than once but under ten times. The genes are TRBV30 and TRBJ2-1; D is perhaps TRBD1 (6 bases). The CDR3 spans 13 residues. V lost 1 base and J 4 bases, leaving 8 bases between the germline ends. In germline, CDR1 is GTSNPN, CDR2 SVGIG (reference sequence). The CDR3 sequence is CAWSDQGYNEQFF. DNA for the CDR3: TGTGCCTGGAGTGACCAGGGGTACAATGAGCAGTTCTTC.

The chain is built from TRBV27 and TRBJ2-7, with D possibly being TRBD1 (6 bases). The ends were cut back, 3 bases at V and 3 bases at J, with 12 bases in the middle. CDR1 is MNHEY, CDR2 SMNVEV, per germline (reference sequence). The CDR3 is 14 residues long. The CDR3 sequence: CASSLGRDNYEQYF. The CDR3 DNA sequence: TGTGCCAGCAGTTTGGGTCGGGACAACTACGAGCAGTACTTC.

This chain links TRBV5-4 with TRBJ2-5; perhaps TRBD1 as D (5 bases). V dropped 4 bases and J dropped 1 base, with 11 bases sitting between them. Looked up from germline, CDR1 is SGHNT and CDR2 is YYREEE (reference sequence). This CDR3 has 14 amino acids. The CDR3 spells CASSPFQGQETQYF. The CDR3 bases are TGTGCCAGCAGCCCCTTTCAGGGCCAAGAGACCCAGTACTTC.

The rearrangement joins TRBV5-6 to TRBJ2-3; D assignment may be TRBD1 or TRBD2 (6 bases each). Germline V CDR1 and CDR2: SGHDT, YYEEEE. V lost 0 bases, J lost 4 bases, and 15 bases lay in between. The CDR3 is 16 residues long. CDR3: CASSLAFRRGADTQYF. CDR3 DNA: TGTGCCAGCAGCTTGGCCTTTCGGAGGGGGGCAGATACGCAGTATTTT. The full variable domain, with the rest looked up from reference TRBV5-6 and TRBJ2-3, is DAGVTQSPTHLIKTRGQQVTLRCSPKSGHDTVSWYQQALGQGPQFIFQYYEEEERQRGNFPDRFSGHQFPNYSSELNVNALLLGDSALYLCASSLAFRRGADTQYFGPGTRLTVL.

The CDR3 loop reads CASSYGSGMGLREQFF. The CDR3, as DNA: TGTGCCAGCAGTTACGGAAGCGGGATGGGTCTCAGGGAGCAGTTCTTC. This chain connects TRBV6-5 to TRBJ2-1; 7 nucleotides line up with TRBD2. The CDR3 is made up of 16 amino acids. Germline loops: CDR1 MNHEY, CDR2 SVGAGI. Losses at the gene ends were 2 bases for V and 10 bases for J; bases not matched to a gene: 14.

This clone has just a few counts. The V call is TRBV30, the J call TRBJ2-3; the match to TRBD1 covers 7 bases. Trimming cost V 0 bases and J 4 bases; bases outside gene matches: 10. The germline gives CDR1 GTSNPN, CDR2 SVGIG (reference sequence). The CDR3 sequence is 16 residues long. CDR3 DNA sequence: TGTGCCTGGAGTGTACCGCGAACAGGGGCTCCAGATACGCAGTATTTT. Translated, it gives CAWSVPRTGAPDTQYF.

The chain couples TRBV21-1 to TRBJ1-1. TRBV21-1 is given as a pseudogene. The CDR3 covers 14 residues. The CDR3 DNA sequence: TGTGCCAGCAGCAAGGGAAGAATGAACACTGAAGCTTTCTTT. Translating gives CASSKGRMNTEAFF.

DNA of the CDR3: TGTGCCAGCAGTTTATGGGGGACAGGGCTAAGGACTGAAGCTTTCTTT. Translation gives CASSLWGTGLRTEAFF. The chain carries TRBV28 and TRBJ1-1, with 9 bases matching TRBD1. CDR1 and CDR2 (germline): MDHEN, SYDVKM. V lost 0 bases to trimming and J lost 5 bases; unmatched junction nucleotides: 7. This CDR3 comprises 16 residues.

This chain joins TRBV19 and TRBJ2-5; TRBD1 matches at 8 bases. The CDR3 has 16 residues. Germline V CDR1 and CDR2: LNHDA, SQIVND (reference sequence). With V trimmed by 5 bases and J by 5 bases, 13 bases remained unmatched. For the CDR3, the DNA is TGTGCCAGTAGTCCCCGACAGGGGATTGGCGCGGAGACCCAGTACTTC. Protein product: CASSPRQGIGAETQYF.

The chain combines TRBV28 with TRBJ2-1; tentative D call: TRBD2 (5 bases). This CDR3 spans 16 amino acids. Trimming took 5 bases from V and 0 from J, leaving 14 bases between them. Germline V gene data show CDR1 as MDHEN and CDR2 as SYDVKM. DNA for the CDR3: TGTGCCAGCAGTCCCCCCGGAGGCCGCTCCTACAATGAGCAGTTCTTC. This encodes CASSPPGGRSYNEQFF.

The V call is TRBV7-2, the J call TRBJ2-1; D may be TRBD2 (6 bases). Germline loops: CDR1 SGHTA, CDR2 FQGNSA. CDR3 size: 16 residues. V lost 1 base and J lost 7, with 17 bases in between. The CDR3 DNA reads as TGTGCCAGCAGCTTAGGGGGGACTCTTCCCCCGAATGAGCAGTTCTTC. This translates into CASSLGGTLPPNEQFF.

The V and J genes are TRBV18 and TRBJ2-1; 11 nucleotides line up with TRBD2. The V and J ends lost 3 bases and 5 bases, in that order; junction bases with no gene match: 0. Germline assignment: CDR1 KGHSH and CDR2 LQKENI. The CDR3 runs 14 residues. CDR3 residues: CASSPGLADNEQFF. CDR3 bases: TGTGCCAGCTCACCGGGACTAGCGGACAATGAGCAGTTCTTC.

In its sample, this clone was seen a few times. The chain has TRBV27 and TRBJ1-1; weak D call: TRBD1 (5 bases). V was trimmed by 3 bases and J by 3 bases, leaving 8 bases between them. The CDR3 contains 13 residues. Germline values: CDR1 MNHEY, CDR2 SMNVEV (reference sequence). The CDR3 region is CASSFQGDTEAFF. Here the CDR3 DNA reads TGTGCCAGCAGTTTCCAGGGTGACACTGAAGCTTTCTTT.

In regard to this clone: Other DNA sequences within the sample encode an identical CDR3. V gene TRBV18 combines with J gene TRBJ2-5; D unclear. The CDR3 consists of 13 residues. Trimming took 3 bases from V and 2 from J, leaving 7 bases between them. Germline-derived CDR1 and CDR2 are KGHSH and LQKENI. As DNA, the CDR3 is TGTGCCAGCTCACCCCCCCCACAAGAGACCCAGTACTTC. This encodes CASSPPPQETQYF.